This T cell receptor (beta chain) was retrieved from a study of shared clonotypes between healthy human individuals. As to this clone: Its antigen is unidentified. The sample holds other DNA sequences that translate to the same CDR3.

TCRdb's table, derived via immunoSEQ multiplex PCR, lists solely in-frame clones and lacks some. The sample records a few million clones, roughly 95% being singletons. Study-wide points: The authors expected sequencing depth to affect clonotype sharing among donors. A handful of donors had roughly 5.2% of their naive CD4 clonotypes in common.

A CD45RA+ naive subset and a CD45RA-negative memory subset were split from CD4+ cells. Sequencing was performed on naive CD4+ T cells sorted from blood. Subset: CD45RA+ positively selected. This clonotype was sampled from a man between 18 and 35 years old in good health.

CDR3 residues: CASSPGAYGYTF. CDR3 nucleotides: TGTGCCAGCTCACCAGGGGCCTATGGCTACACCTTC. V usage is TRBV18 and J usage is TRBJ1-2, with a tentative D call TRBD1 (5 bases). The V gene lost 2 bases and the J gene lost 4 bases, with 5 bases spanning the gap. CDR3 length: 12 residues. Germline V gene lookup returns CDR1 KGHSH and CDR2 LQKENI. Full variable domain (missing parts from reference TRBV18 and TRBJ1-2): NAGVMQNPRHLVRRRGQEARLRCSPMKGHSHVYWYRQLPEEGLKFMVYLQKENIIDESGMPKERFSAEFPKEGPSILRIQQVVRGDSAAYFCASSPGAYGYTFGSGTRLTVV.